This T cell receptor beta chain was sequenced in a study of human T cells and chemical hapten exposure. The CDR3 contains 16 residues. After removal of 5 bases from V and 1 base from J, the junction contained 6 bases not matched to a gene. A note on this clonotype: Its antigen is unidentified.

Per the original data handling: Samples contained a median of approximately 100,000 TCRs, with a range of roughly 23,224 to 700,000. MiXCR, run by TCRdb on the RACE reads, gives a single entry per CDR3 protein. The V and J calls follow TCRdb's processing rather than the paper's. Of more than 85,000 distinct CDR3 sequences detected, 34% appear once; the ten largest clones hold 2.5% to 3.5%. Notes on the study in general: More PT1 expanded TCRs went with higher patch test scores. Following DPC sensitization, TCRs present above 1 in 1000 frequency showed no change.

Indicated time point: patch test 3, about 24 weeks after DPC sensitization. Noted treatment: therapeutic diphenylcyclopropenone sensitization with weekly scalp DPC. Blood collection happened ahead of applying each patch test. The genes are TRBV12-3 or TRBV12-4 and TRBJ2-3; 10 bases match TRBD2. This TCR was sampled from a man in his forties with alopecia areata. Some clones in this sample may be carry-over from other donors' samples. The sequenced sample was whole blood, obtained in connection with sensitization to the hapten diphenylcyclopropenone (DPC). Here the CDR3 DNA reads TGTGCCAGCAGTCCACACGGGACTAGCGGCACAGATACGCAGTATTTT. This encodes CASSPHGTSGTDTQYF.